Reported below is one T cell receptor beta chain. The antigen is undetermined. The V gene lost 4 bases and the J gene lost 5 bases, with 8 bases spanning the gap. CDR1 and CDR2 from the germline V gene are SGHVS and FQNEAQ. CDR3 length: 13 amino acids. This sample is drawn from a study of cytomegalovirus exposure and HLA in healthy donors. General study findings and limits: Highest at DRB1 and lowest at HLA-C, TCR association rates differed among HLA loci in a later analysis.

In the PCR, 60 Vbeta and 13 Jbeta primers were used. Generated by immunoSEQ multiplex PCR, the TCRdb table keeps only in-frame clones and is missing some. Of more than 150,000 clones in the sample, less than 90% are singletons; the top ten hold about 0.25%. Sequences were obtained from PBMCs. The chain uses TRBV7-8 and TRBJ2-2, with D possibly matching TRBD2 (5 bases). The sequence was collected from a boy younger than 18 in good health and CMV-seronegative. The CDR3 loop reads CASSSPGTGELFF. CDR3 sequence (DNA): TGTGCCAGCAGCTCACCGGGGACCGGGGAGCTGTTTTTT.